What follows are 18 T cell receptor beta chains derived from one specimen sequenced in a study of memory CD4+ T cells and cytomegalovirus serostatus. The table came from immunoSEQ multiplex PCR; TCRdb's copy has only in-frame clones and leaves some out. The data hold tens of thousands of clones, with 70% to 80% observed a single time. Single viable CD3+CD4+CD8-CD45RO+ cells were sorted as the memory CD4+ T cells. Sequenced sample: memory CD4+ T cells from blood. Every receptor here comes from an adult in good health and CMV-seronegative.

In its sample, this clone was seen once. The chain combines TRBV5-1 with TRBJ2-3, with 8 bases identical to TRBD2. Germline CDR1 and CDR2: SGHRS and YFSETQ. The junction had 3 bases not matched to a gene; V was cut back by 4 bases and J by 2 bases. The CDR3 contains 14 residues. CDR3 sequence: CASSQLAATDTQYF. CDR3 in DNA: TGCGCCAGCAGCCAACTAGCGGCCACAGATACGCAGTATTTT.

V gene TRBV5-4 combines with J gene TRBJ1-2, with 7 bases that match TRBD1. This CDR3 comprises 14 residues. CDR1 is SGHNT, CDR2 YYREEE, per germline (reference sequence). Trimming took 2 bases from V and 5 from J; bases not matched to a gene: 6. The CDR3 sequence: CASSFGTAEYGYTF. For the CDR3, the DNA is TGTGCCAGCAGCTTCGGGACAGCAGAATATGGCTACACCTTC.

The chain carries TRBV11-3 and TRBJ2-1; TRBD2 is a possible D gene (6 bases). Germline V gives CDR1 SGHNT, CDR2 YENEEA. This CDR3 is built from 16 residues. V was shortened by 2 bases and J by 1 base, with 12 bases between the two germline ends. The CDR3 sequence is CASSLFGSSSYNEQFF. As DNA, the CDR3 is TGTGCCAGCAGCTTATTCGGGAGCAGTTCCTACAATGAGCAGTTCTTC.

V usage is TRBV6-1 and J usage is TRBJ2-2, with TRBD1 matching 7 bases. V shed 6 bases, J shed 5 bases, and the junction held 6 bases outside the gene matches. Germline V gene sequence: CDR1 MNHNS, CDR2 SASEGT. The CDR3 contains 14 residues. CDR3 coding DNA: TGTGCCAGCAGCCGGACAGGTCAGACCGGGGAGCTGTTTTTT. Its translation is CASSRTGQTGELFF.

The chain recombines TRBV2 with TRBJ2-2; D gene ambiguous. CDR1 is SNHLY, CDR2 FYNNEI, per germline. Deletions cut 4 bases from V and 0 bases from J, with 6 bases between. The CDR3 spans 14 residues. The CDR3 region has the DNA TGTGCCAGCAGTGCAGGACCGAACACCGGGGAGCTGTTTTTT. It specifies CASSAGPNTGELFF.

This clone was detected only a few times. CDR3 in amino acids: CASSLVTGAGTEAFF. The CDR3 bases are TGCGCCAGCAGCTTGGTAACAGGGGCGGGCACTGAAGCTTTCTTT. This chain joins TRBV5-1 and TRBJ1-1; 7 bases are shared with TRBD1. In germline, CDR1 is SGHRS, CDR2 YFSETQ. V shed 0 bases and J 4 bases; nucleotides not matched to a gene: 6. The CDR3 is 15 amino acids.

The chain uses TRBV18 and TRBJ2-2; the D gene could be TRBD1 or TRBD2 (6 bases each). CDR1 is KGHSH and CDR2 is LQKENI in the germline V gene. The length of the CDR3 is 15 residues. Trimming removed 3 bases at V and 5 bases at J, with 13 bases between. CDR3 amino acids: CASSPNGGETGELFF. CDR3 bases: TGTGCCAGCTCACCCAACGGGGGCGAAACCGGGGAGCTGTTTTTT.

This clone was observed once. The chain recombines TRBV7-3 with TRBJ2-7; D is tentatively TRBD1 or TRBD2 (5 bases each). With 1 base removed from V and 3 bases from J, the gap between germline ends came to 10 bases. This CDR3 is 14 amino acids long. Germline assignment: CDR1 SGHTA and CDR2 FQGTGA. In DNA form, the CDR3 reads TGTGCCAGCAGCTTAATGGGACCAAGCTACGAGCAGTACTTC. Residues: CASSLMGPSYEQYF. The full variable domain, with the rest looked up from reference TRBV7-3 and TRBJ2-7, is GAGVSQTPSNKVTEKGKYVELRCDPISGHTALYWYRQSLGQGPEFLIYFQGTGAADDSGLPNDRFFAVRPEGSVSTLKIQRTERGDSAVYLCASSLMGPSYEQYFGPGTRLTVT.

The rearrangement joins TRBV2 to TRBJ1-1; maybe TRBD1 (6 bases). Germline V gives CDR1 SNHLY, CDR2 FYNNEI. Trimming stripped 7 bases from V and 3 bases from J, with 18 bases between. There are 15 residues in the CDR3. Written as DNA, the CDR3 is TGTGCCAGCATTCCGGGACTAGGGGGGTACACTGAAGCTTTCTTT. Protein product: CASIPGLGGYTEAFF.

The chain joins TRBV19 to TRBJ2-3, with unresolved D. V gave up 9 bases and J gave up 1 base, with 14 bases separating them. The CDR3 totals 14 residues. The germline gives CDR1 LNHDA, CDR2 SQIVND (reference sequence). CDR3: CARTDRVGTDTQYF. The CDR3 region has the DNA TGTGCCAGGACCGACCGGGTTGGCACAGATACGCAGTATTTT. Together with reference TRBV19 and TRBJ2-3, the CDR3 gives the full variable domain: DGGITQSPKYLFRKEGQNVTLSCEQNLNHDAMYWYRQDPGQGLRLIYYSQIVNDFQKGDIAEGYSVSREKKESFPLTVTSAQKNPTAFYLCARTDRVGTDTQYFGPGTRLTVL.

This clone has only a few counts. V usage is TRBV5-1 and J usage is TRBJ2-5; tentatively, D is TRBD2 (6 bases). CDR1 and CDR2 (germline): SGHRS, YFSETQ. This CDR3 has 15 amino acids. V dropped 0 bases and J dropped 4 bases, with 13 bases sitting between them. The CDR3 region has the DNA TGCGCCAGCAGCTTGGTAGGGATGGAGGGAGAGACCCAGTACTTC. It encodes CASSLVGMEGETQYF.

The chain uses TRBV10-1 and TRBJ2-3; 11 bases map to TRBD2. The CDR3 has 15 residues. Germline V gives CDR1 WNHNN, CDR2 SYGVQD (reference sequence). J lost 5 bases, V lost 4 bases, and 5 bases had no gene match. CDR3 in DNA: TGCGCCAGCAGTGGAGCACTAGCGGGAGTAGATACGCAGTATTTT. This encodes CASSGALAGVDTQYF.

This sequence joins TRBV7-2 and TRBJ1-2, with TRBD1 matching over 9 bases. This CDR3 spans 14 amino acids. Germline V CDR1 and CDR2: SGHTA, FQGNSA. J gave up 5 bases and V 5 bases, and 6 bases lay outside the gene matches. The CDR3 nucleotides read TGTGCCAGCAGCCAGGGACAGGGTTGGTATGGCTACACCTTC. As protein: CASSQGQGWYGYTF.

The chain carries TRBV2 and TRBJ2-2; 8 bases are a match to TRBD2. The CDR3 is 14 residues long. J was trimmed by 5 bases and V by 4 bases; bases with no gene match: 3. Per the germline V gene, CDR1 is SNHLY and CDR2 is FYNNEI. The CDR3, as DNA: TGTGCCAGCAGTGTACTAGCGGCTACCGGGGAGCTGTTTTTT. Protein sequence: CASSVLAATGELFF.

The chain joins TRBV18 to TRBJ1-4, with D unclear. With 3 bases removed from V and 8 bases from J, the gap between germline ends came to 10 bases. This CDR3 region has 13 residues. The germline gives CDR1 KGHSH, CDR2 LQKENI. For the CDR3, the DNA is TGTGCCAGCTCACCTATCGAGGGCGAAAAACTGTTTTTT. Residues: CASSPIEGEKLFF.

This clone was recorded once. This rearrangement joins TRBV19 to TRBJ2-6; no firm D call. Deletions cut 4 bases from V and 0 bases from J, with 7 bases between. CDR1 and CDR2 from the germline V gene are LNHDA and SQIVND (reference sequence). The CDR3 totals 15 residues. DNA for the CDR3: TGTGCCAGTAGTAAGGTCCACTCTGGGGCCAACGTCCTGACTTTC. This translates into CASSKVHSGANVLTF.

The rearrangement uses TRBV5-6 and TRBJ2-7; D not resolved. This CDR3 spans 13 amino acids. CDR1 and CDR2 from the germline V gene are SGHDT and YYEEEE. V lost 4 bases and J 2 bases, leaving 10 bases between the germline ends. This CDR3 is CASSPSTTYEQYF. The CDR3 DNA reads as TGTGCCAGCAGCCCTAGTACAACCTACGAGCAGTACTTC.

The V call is TRBV7-8, the J call TRBJ1-1; the D is unclear. Per the germline V gene, CDR1 is SGHVS and CDR2 is FQNEAQ. The CDR3 consists of 13 residues. V shed 2 bases and J shed 5 bases, with 9 bases lying between them. In DNA form, the CDR3 reads TGTGCCAGCAGCTTAATACGTTTGACTGAAGCTTTCTTT. The encoded protein is CASSLIRLTEAFF.